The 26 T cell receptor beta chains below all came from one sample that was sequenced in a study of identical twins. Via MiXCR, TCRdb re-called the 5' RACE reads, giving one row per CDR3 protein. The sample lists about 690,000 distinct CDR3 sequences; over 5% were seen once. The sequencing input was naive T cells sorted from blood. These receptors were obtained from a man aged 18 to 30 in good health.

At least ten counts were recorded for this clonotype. This CDR3 reads CASSPPGQSYNEQFF. The CDR3 DNA follows: TGTGCCAGCAGCCCACCGGGACAGAGCTACAATGAGCAGTTCTTC. The V call is TRBV4-2, the J call TRBJ2-1; the match to TRBD1 covers 7 bases. The CDR3 extends over 15 amino acids. CDR1 and CDR2 (germline): LGHNA, YNFKEQ. V lost 4 bases to trimming and J lost 3 bases; unmatched junction nucleotides: 6.

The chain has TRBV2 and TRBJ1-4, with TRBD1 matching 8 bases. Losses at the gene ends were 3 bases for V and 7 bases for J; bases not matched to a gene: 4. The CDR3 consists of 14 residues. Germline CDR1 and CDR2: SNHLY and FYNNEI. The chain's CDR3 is CASSDRGHSEKLFF. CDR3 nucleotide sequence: TGTGCCAGCAGTGACAGGGGGCATAGTGAAAAACTGTTTTTT.

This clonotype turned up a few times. CDR3 in amino acids: CAWSATQAREQYF. CDR3 DNA: TGTGCCTGGAGTGCTACCCAAGCTCGAGAGCAGTACTTC. The chain carries TRBV30 and TRBJ2-7, with D unresolved. CDR1 GTSNPN and CDR2 SVGIG come from the germline V gene (reference sequence). V shed 1 base and J shed 7 bases, with 14 bases lying between them. This CDR3 has 13 residues.

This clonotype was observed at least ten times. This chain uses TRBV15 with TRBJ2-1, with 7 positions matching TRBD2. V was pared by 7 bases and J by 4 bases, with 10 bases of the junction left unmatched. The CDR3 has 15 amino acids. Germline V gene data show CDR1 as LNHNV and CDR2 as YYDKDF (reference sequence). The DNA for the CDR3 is TGTGCCACCACCGACGCCCGACTAGCTTACAATGAGCAGTTCTTC. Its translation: CATTDARLAYNEQFF.

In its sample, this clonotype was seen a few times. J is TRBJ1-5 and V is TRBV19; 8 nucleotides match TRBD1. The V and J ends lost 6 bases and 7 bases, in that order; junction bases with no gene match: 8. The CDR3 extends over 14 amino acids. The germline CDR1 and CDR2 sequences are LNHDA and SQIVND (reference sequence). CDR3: CASSRGRRYQPQHF. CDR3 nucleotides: TGTGCCAGTAGCAGGGGGCGTCGGTACCAGCCCCAGCATTTT.

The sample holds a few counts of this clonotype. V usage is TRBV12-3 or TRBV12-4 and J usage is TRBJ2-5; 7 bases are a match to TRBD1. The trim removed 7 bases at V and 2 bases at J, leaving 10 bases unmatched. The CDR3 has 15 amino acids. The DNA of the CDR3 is TGTGCCAGCACTCGCTCGGGGACAGTTCAAGAGACCCAGTACTTC. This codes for CASTRSGTVQETQYF.

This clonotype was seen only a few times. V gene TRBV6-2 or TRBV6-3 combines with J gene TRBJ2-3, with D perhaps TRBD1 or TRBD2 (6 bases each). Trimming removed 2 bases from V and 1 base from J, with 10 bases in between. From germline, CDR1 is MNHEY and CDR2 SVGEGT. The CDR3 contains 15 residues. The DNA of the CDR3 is TGTGCCAGCAGTTACGACAGGAGGGGCACAGATACGCAGTATTTT. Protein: CASSYDRRGTDTQYF.

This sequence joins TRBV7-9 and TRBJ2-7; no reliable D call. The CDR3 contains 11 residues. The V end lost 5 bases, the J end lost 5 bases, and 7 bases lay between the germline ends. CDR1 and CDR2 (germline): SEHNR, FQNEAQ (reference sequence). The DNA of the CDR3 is TGTGCCAGCAGCAAGGAGAACGAGCAGTACGTC. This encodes CASSKENEQYV.

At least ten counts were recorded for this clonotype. The chain's CDR3 is CASSSGTGDNQPQHF. The CDR3 DNA reads TGTGCCAGCAGTTCCGGGACAGGGGACAATCAGCCCCAGCATTTT. The V and J genes are TRBV6-2 or TRBV6-3 and TRBJ1-5; TRBD1 matches 10 bases. Trimming cost V 4 bases and J 3 bases; bases outside gene matches: 3. This CDR3 spans 15 amino acids. The germline V gene encodes CDR1 MNHEY and CDR2 SVGEGT.

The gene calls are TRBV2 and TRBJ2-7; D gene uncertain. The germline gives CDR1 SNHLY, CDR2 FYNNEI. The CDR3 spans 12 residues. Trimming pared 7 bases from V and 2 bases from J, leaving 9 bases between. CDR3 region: CASTVGPYEQYF. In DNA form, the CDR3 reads TGTGCCAGCACGGTGGGTCCCTACGAGCAGTACTTC. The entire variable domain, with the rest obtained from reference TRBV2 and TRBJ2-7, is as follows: EPEVTQTPSHQVTQMGQEVILRCVPISNHLYFYWYRQILGQKVEFLVSFYNNEISEKSEIFDDQFSVERPDGSNFTLKIRSTKLEDSAMYFCASTVGPYEQYFGPGTRLTVT.

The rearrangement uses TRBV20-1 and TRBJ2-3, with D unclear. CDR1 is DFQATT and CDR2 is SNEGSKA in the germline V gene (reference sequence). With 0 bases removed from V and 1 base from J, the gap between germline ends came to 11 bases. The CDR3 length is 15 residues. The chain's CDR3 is CSARDTKTGTDTQYF. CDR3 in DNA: TGCAGTGCTAGAGACACGAAAACAGGCACAGATACGCAGTATTTT.

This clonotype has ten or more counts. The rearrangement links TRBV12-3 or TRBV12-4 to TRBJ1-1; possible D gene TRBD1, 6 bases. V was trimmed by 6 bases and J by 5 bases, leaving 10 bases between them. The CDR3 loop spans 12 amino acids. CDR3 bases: TGTGCCAGCAGGATCCAGGGGACTGAAGCTTTCTTT. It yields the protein CASRIQGTEAFF.

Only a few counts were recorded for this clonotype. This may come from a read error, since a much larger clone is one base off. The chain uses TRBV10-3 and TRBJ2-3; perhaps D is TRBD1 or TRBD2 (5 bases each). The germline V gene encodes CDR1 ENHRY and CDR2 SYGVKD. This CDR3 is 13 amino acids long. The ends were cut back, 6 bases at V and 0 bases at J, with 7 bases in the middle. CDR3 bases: TGTGCCATCAGCCGGGACAGCACAGATACGCAGTATTTT. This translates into CAISRDSTDTQYF.

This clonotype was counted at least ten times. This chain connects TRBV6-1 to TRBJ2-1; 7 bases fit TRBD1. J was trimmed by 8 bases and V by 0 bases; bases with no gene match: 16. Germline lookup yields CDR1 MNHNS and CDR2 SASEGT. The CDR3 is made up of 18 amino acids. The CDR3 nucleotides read TGTGCCAGCAGTGAAGCGCTTCTTAAGGACAGGAAGTTCTATGAGCAGTTCTTC. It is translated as CASSEALLKDRKFYEQFF.

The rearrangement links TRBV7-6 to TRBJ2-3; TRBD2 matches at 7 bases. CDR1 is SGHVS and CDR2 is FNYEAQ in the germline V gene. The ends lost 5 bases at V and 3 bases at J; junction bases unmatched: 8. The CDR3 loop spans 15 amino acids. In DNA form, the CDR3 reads TGTGCCAGCAGCGATGTTGGGGGGGGGACAGATACGCAGTATTTT. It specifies CASSDVGGGTDTQYF. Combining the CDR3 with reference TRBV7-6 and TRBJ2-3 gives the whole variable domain GAGVSQSPRYKVTKRGQDVALRCDPISGHVSLYWYRQALGQGPEFLTYFNYEAQQDKSGLPNDRFSAERPEGSISTLTIQRTEQRDSAMYRCASSDVGGGTDTQYFGPGTRLTVL.

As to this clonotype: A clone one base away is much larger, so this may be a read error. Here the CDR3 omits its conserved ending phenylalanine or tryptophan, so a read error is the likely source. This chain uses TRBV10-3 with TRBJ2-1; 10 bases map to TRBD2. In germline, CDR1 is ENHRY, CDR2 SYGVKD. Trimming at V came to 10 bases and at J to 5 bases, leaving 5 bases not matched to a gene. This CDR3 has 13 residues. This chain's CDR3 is CATRLAGDNEQFL. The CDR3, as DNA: TGTGCCACCCGACTAGCGGGCGACAATGAGCAGTTCCTC.

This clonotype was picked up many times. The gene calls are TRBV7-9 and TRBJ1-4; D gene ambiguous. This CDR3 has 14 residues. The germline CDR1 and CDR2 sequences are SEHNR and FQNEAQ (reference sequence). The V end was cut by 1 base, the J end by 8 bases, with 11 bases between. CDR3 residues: CASSLGGSTEKLFF. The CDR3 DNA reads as TGTGCCAGCAGCTTAGGAGGGTCGACGGAAAAACTGTTTTTT.

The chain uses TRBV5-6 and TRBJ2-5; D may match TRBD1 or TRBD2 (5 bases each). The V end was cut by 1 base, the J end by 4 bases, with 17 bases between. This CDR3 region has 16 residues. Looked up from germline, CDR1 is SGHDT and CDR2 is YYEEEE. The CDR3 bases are TGTGCCAGCAGCTTGCAAATAGGGGACCACACAGAGACCCAGTACTTC. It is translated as CASSLQIGDHTETQYF.

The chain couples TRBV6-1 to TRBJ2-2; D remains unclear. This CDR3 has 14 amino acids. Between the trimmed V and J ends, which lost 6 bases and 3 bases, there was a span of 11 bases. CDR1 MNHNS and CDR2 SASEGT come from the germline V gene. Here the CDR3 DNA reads TGTGCCAGCAGCCAGTGGACCTACACCGGGGAGCTGTTTTTT. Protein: CASSQWTYTGELFF.

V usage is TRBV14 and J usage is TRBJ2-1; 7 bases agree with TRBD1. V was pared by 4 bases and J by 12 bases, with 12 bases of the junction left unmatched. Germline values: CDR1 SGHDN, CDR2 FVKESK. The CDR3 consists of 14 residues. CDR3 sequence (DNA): TGTGCCAGCAGCCCCCCGGGACAGATTTTACGGCAGTTCTTC. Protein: CASSPPGQILRQFF. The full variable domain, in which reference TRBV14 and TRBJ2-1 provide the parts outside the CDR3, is EAGVTQFPSHSVIEKGQTVTLRCDPISGHDNLYWYRRVMGKEIKFLLHFVKESKQDESGMPNNRFLAERTGGTYSTLKVQPAELEDSGVYFCASSPPGQILRQFFGPGTRLTVL.

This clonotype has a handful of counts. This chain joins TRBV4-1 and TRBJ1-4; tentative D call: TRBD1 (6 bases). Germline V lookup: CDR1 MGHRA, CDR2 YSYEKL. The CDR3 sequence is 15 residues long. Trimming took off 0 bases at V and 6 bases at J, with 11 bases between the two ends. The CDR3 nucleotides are TGCGCCAGCAGCCAAGATGGAGGGGGGGATGAAAAACTGTTTTTT. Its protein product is CASSQDGGGDEKLFF.

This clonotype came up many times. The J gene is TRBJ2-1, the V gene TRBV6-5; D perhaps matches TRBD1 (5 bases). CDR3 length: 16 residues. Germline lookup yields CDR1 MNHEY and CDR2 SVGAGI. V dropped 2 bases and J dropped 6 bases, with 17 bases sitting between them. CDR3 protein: CASSYRGLGLGNEQFF. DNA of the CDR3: TGTGCCAGCAGTTACAGGGGCTTGGGTTTGGGCAATGAGCAGTTCTTC.

CDR3 region: CASSLEPRLAGINEQFF. CDR3 DNA sequence: TGTGCCAGCAGCTTAGAACCCAGGCTAGCGGGAATCAATGAGCAGTTCTTC. The genes are TRBV11-2 and TRBJ2-1; 9 bases match TRBD2. The CDR3 consists of 17 residues. Per germline, CDR1 SGHAT and CDR2 FQNNGV. The junction had 9 bases not matched to a gene; V was cut back by 0 bases and J by 6 bases.

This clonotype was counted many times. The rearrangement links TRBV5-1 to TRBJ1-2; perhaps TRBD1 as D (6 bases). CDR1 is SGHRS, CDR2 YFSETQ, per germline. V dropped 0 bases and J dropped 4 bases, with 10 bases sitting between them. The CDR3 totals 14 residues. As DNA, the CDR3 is TGCGCCAGCAGCTTGGCCGAAGGGGGCTATGGCTACACCTTC. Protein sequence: CASSLAEGGYGYTF.

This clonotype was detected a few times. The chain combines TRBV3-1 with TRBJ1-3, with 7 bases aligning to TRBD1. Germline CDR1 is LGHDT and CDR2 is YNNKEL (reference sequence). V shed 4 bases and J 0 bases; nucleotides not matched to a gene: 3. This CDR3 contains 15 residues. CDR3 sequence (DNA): TGTGCCAGCAGCCGCTGGACAGGCTCTGGAAACACCATATATTTT. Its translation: CASSRWTGSGNTIYF.

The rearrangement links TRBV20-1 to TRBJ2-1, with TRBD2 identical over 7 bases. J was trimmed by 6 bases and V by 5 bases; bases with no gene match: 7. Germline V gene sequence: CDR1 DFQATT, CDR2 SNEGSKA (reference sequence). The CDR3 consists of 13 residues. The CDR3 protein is CSALPASGNEQFF. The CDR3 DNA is TGCAGTGCTTTGCCCGCTAGCGGCAATGAGCAGTTCTTC.